This entry lists 15 T cell receptor beta chains sequenced from one sample in a study of T-cell reconstitution after alpha-beta-depleted transplantation in children. Preparation of the TCRbeta library involved a method that used unique molecular identifiers. One entry per CDR3 protein, called by TCRdb with MiXCR from the PCR reads. The profile shows a few hundred thousand distinct CDR3 sequences, approximately 7.3% of them singletons. Whole-study results and caveats: T-cell counts and diversity at one year following transplant were attributed mainly to newly produced T cells.

These receptors have no identified antigens. The source was peripheral blood, collected 360 days after TCRalphabeta/CD19-depleted stem cell transplant. The receptors derive from a female patient between 2 and 15 years old who had a stem cell transplant for Fanconi anemia, so the T cells may come from the graft donor.

This clonotype was seen repeatedly, ten times or more. The chain recombines TRBV5-1 with TRBJ1-4; 9 nucleotides line up with TRBD1. V lost 1 base, J lost 1 base, and 2 bases stayed unmatched. This CDR3 has 16 residues. CDR1 is SGHRS and CDR2 is YFSETQ in the germline V gene. CDR3 loop: CASSLMGQGTNEKLFF. In nucleotides, the CDR3 is TGCGCCAGCAGCTTGATGGGACAGGGAACTAATGAAAAACTGTTTTTT. Drawing the rest from reference TRBV5-1 and TRBJ1-4, the complete variable domain is KAGVTQTPRYLIKTRGQQVTLSCSPISGHRSVSWYQQTPGQGLQFLFEYFSETQRNKGNFPGRFSGRQFSNSRSEMNVSTLELGDSALYLCASSLMGQGTNEKLFFGSGTQLSVL.

In this sample, this clonotype turned up many times. The genes are TRBV24-1 and TRBJ2-6; no firm D call. This CDR3 is built from 16 residues. Germline CDR1 KGHDR, CDR2 SFDVKD. Trimming removed 4 bases at V and 0 bases at J, with 9 bases between. The CDR3 nucleotides read TGTGCCACCAGTGACCCGGACCCCTCTGGGGCCAACGTCCTGACTTTC. Translating it yields CATSDPDPSGANVLTF.

CDR3 amino acids: CASSIAAAGRYEQYF. The CDR3 DNA reads TGTGCCAGTAGTATCGCGGCGGCAGGGCGCTACGAGCAGTACTTC. This chain links TRBV19 with TRBJ2-7; TRBD1 might be the D (5 bases). The germline V gene encodes CDR1 LNHDA and CDR2 SQIVND (reference sequence). The V end lost 3 bases, the J end lost 3 bases, and 15 bases lay between the germline ends. CDR3 size: 15 residues.

This clonotype has at least ten counts. Here the CDR3 reads CASSRLAGGYDTQYF. In DNA form, the CDR3 reads TGTGCCAGCAGCCGACTAGCGGGGGGGTACGATACGCAGTATTTT. V and J are TRBV7-2 and TRBJ2-3, with 14 nucleotides matching TRBD2. The CDR3 consists of 15 residues. CDR1 SGHTA and CDR2 FQGNSA come from the germline V gene. The V and J ends lost 5 bases and 6 bases, in that order; junction bases with no gene match: 4. Full variable domain (missing parts from reference TRBV7-2 and TRBJ2-3): GAGVSQSPSNKVTEKGKDVELRCDPISGHTALYWYRQSLGQGLEFLIYFQGNSAPDKSGLPSDRFSAERTGGSVSTLTIQRTQQEDSAVYLCASSRLAGGYDTQYFGPGTRLTVL.

At least ten counts were recorded for this clonotype. The chain couples TRBV9 to TRBJ2-5; D gene uncertain. Trimming cost V 0 bases and J 2 bases, with 17 bases left between them. Germline V gene lookup returns CDR1 SGDLS and CDR2 YYNGEE. The CDR3 consists of 17 residues. The CDR3 here is CASSVGVGSIPQETQYF. The CDR3 nucleotides are TGTGCCAGCAGCGTAGGAGTAGGCTCCATTCCGCAAGAGACCCAGTACTTC. The full variable domain, in which reference TRBV9 and TRBJ2-5 provide the parts outside the CDR3, is DSGVTQTPKHLITATGQRVTLRCSPRSGDLSVYWYQQSLDQGLQFLIQYYNGEERAKGNILERFSAQQFPDLHSELNLSSLELGDSALYFCASSVGVGSIPQETQYFGPGTRLLVL.

This chain joins TRBV7-3 and TRBJ2-1; TRBD2 matches at 9 bases. The ends lost 2 bases at V and 2 bases at J; junction bases unmatched: 4. Germline V CDR1 and CDR2: SGHTA, FQGTGA. CDR3 length equals 16 residues. In DNA, the CDR3 is TGTGCCAGCAGCTTAGGAGTAGCGGGGGCCTACAATGAGCAGTTCTTC. It is translated as CASSLGVAGAYNEQFF.

This chain uses TRBV11-2 with TRBJ2-1; a weak D match, TRBD2 (5 bases). Germline lookup yields CDR1 SGHAT and CDR2 FQNNGV. The CDR3 covers 14 residues. Trimming removed 7 bases from V and 7 bases from J, with 17 bases in between. The CDR3 bases are TGTGCCAGCACCCTAGGAGGACTCCTTAATGAGCAGTTCTTC. Amino acids: CASTLGGLLNEQFF.

J is TRBJ2-5 and V is TRBV11-3; TRBD1 is a possible D gene (6 bases). Germline V lookup: CDR1 SGHNT, CDR2 YENEEA. This CDR3 spans 19 amino acids. Trimming took off 2 bases at V and 2 bases at J, with 24 bases between the two ends. This chain's CDR3 is CASSLYRDPSLRFQETQYF. Here the CDR3 DNA reads TGTGCCAGCAGCTTATACAGGGACCCGTCACTTCGTTTTCAAGAGACCCAGTACTTC.

This clonotype occurred a few times. The chain joins TRBV28 to TRBJ1-2, with 8 bases lining up with TRBD1. The length of the CDR3 is 15 residues. Germline-derived CDR1 and CDR2 are MDHEN and SYDVKM. Unmatched junction bases numbered 12, after V lost 7 bases and J lost 5 bases. The CDR3 DNA sequence: TGTGCCAGCAATGAGCCCGGGACAGGTCAATATGGCTACACCTTC. Translation: CASNEPGTGQYGYTF.

This clonotype was recorded many times. This chain links TRBV20-1 with TRBJ1-5, with D perhaps matching TRBD1 (5 bases). Looked up from germline, CDR1 is DFQATT and CDR2 is SNEGSKA (reference sequence). V was trimmed by 3 bases and J by 1 base, leaving 7 bases between them. The CDR3 contains 13 residues. In DNA, the CDR3 is TGCAGTGCTAGCCGGGACAGCAATCAGCCCCAGCATTTT. Amino acids: CSASRDSNQPQHF.

A few counts support this clonotype. The chain combines TRBV19 with TRBJ2-2, with D maybe TRBD1 (5 bases). V was cut by 3 bases and J by 3 bases, with 8 bases left in between. Germline values: CDR1 LNHDA, CDR2 SQIVND (reference sequence). The CDR3 is made up of 14 amino acids. The CDR3 region is CASSIVTDTGELFF. In DNA form, the CDR3 reads TGTGCCAGTAGTATTGTGACAGACACCGGGGAGCTGTTTTTT.

At least ten counts were recorded for this clonotype. The chain uses TRBV7-2 and TRBJ2-7, with 11 bases that match TRBD1. The length of the CDR3 is 15 residues. With V trimmed by 1 base and J by 4 bases, 3 bases remained unmatched. The germline V gene has CDR1 SGHTA and CDR2 FQGNSA. CDR3 sequence: CASSLGGDRGYEQYF. The CDR3 DNA sequence: TGTGCCAGCAGCTTAGGGGGGGACAGGGGGTACGAGCAGTACTTC.

This clonotype was observed at least ten times. The chain couples TRBV12-3 or TRBV12-4 to TRBJ2-7; 10 nucleotides agree with TRBD1. CDR3 size: 17 residues. J was trimmed by 5 bases and V by 3 bases; bases with no gene match: 13. The DNA for the CDR3 is TGTGCCAGCAGTTTTGCCCAACACGACAGGGGGCAGAACGAGCAGTACTTC. Its translation is CASSFAQHDRGQNEQYF.

This clonotype has a handful of counts. V is TRBV5-4 and J is TRBJ2-5; 10 bases line up with TRBD2. Germline-derived CDR1 and CDR2 are SGHNT and YYREEE (reference sequence). With V trimmed by 0 bases and J by 0 bases, 5 bases remained unmatched. This CDR3 has 17 amino acids. This CDR3 is CASSLAPAGGHQETQYF. CDR3 DNA sequence: TGTGCCAGCAGCTTGGCGCCAGCGGGAGGGCACCAAGAGACCCAGTACTTC.

This clonotype was seen ten or more times. The chain uses TRBV28 and TRBJ2-2, with no clear D. CDR1 is MDHEN, CDR2 SYDVKM, per germline. Trimming took 3 bases from V and 0 from J, leaving 2 bases between them. The CDR3 sequence is 13 residues long. The CDR3 spells CASSFPNTGELFF. CDR3 DNA: TGTGCCAGCAGTTTTCCGAACACCGGGGAGCTGTTTTTT. The whole variable domain, filled in from reference TRBV28 and TRBJ2-2, reads DVKVTQSSRYLVKRTGEKVFLECVQDMDHENMFWYRQDPGLGLRLIYFSYDVKMKEKGDIPEGYSVSREKKERFSLILESASTNQTSMYLCASSFPNTGELFFGEGSRLTVL.